This T cell receptor (beta chain) was captured in a study of blood T cell repertoires in COVID-19. Study processing details: It was from reference gene primer amplification that nucleated cell counts were estimated. Repertoires were generated with immunoSEQ multiplex PCR, while TCRdb's copy carries only in-frame clones and drops some. V, J and clone size are those of that table, while D and trimming were read from the DNA. This sample yields roughly 670,000 clones, of which more than 80% are seen a single time; roughly 0.25% belongs to the top ten. This CDR3 contains 12 residues. In germline, CDR1 is MNHEY, CDR2 SVGAGI. V dropped 11 bases and J dropped 5 bases, with 15 bases sitting between them.

The chain employs TRBV6-5 and TRBJ1-1; D gene ambiguous. The clonotype was recovered from a woman between 18 and 29 years old with acute or convalescent COVID-19. The sequenced sample consisted of peripheral blood. CDR3 bases: TGTGCCGCACTGGGCCCGGGGACTGAAGCTTTCTTT. Protein sequence: CAALGPGTEAFF.